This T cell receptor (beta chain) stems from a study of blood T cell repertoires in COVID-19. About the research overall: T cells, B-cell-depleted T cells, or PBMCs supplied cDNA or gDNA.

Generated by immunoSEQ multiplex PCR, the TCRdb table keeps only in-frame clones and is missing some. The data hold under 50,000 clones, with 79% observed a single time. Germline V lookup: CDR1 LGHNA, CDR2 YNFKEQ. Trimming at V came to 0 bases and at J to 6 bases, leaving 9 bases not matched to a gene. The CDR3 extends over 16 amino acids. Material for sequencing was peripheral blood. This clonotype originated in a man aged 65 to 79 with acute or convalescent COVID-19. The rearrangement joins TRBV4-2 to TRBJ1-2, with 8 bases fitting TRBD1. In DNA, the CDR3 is TGTGCCAGCAGCCAAGATGGAGCAGGGGGCGGCGATGGCTACACCTTC. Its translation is CASSQDGAGGGDGYTF.